This TCR beta chain stems from a study of CD8 T cells in ankylosing spondylitis. Germline V gene data show CDR1 as KGHSH and CDR2 as LQKENI. J gave up 0 bases and V 5 bases, and 3 bases lay outside the gene matches. The CDR3 is 14 amino acids. TCRdb processed the 5' RACE reads anew with MiXCR; each CDR3 protein has one entry. Altogether roughly 140,000 distinct CDR3 sequences are present, more than 40% being singletons, with the ten largest covering approximately 16%. The study, taken as a whole, reports: Earlier studies detected some motif variants in reactive arthritis synovial fluid and blood.

With respect to this clonotype: Its matching antigen is unknown.

The chain employs TRBV18 and TRBJ2-7; 8 bases agree with TRBD1. This TCR was recovered from a male donor with ankylosing spondylitis. Sequenced: synovial fluid, either unsorted or a sorted T cell fraction (not recorded which). CDR3 DNA sequence: TGTGCCAGCTCAGACAGGGGAGGCTCCTACGAGCAGTACTTC. This sequence encodes CASSDRGGSYEQYF.